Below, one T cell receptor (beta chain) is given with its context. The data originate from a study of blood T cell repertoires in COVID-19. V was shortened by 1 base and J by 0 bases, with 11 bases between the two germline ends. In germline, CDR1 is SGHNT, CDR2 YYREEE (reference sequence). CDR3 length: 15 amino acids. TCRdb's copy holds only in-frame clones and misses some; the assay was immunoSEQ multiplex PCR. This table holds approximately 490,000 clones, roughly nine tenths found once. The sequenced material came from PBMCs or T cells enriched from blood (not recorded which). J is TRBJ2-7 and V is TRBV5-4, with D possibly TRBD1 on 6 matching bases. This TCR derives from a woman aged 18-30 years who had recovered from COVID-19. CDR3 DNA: TGTGCCAGCAGCTTGCGTACAGGGAGCTCCTACGAGCAGTACTTC. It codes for CASSLRTGSSYEQYF.